This TCR beta chain was identified during a study of blood T cell repertoires in COVID-19. For the study at large: T cells, B-cell-depleted T cells, or PBMCs supplied cDNA or gDNA.

Per the original methods: The authors estimated nucleated cell counts from reference gene primer amplification. The table came from immunoSEQ multiplex PCR; TCRdb's copy has only in-frame clones and leaves some out. For V, J and clone size, that table is used; D and trimming come from the DNA. The sample records fewer than 300,000 clones, 88% being singletons. This TCR was recovered from a woman aged 35 to 49 who had recovered from COVID-19. The specimen sequenced was peripheral blood.

In DNA, the CDR3 is TGTGCCAGCAGCCGGGACAGGTACCCAGATACGCAGTATTTT. It codes for CASSRDRYPDTQYF. The rearrangement uses TRBV11-3 and TRBJ2-3; 8 positions match TRBD1. Per germline, CDR1 SGHNT and CDR2 YENEEA. There are 14 residues in the CDR3. V dropped 5 bases and J dropped 4; count of bases not matched to a gene: 5.